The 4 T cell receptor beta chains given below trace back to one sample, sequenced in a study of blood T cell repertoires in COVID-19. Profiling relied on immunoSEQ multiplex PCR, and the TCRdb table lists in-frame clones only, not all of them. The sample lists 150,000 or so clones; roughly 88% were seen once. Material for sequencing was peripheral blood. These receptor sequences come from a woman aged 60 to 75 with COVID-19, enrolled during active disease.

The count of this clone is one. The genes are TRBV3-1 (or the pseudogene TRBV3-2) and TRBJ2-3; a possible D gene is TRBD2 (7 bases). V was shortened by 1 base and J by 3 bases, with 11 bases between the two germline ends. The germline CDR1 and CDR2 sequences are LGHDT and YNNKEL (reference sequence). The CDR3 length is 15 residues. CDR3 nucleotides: TGTGCCAGCAGCCAAGGGGGGGGGCGGACAGATACGCAGTATTTT. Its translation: CASSQGGGRTDTQYF.

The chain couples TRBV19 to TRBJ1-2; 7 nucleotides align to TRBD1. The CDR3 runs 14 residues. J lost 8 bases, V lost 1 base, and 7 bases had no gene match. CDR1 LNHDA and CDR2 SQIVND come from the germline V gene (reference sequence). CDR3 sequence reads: CASSIAPTGSGYTF. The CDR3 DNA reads TGTGCCAGTAGTATAGCCCCGACAGGGAGCGGCTACACCTTC.

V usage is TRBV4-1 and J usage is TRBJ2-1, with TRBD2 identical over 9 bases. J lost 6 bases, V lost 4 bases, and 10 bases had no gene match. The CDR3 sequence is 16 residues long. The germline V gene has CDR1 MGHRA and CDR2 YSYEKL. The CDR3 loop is CASSLTAGGTLNEQFF. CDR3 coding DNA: TGCGCCAGCAGCCTCACAGCGGGGGGAACGCTCAATGAGCAGTTCTTC.

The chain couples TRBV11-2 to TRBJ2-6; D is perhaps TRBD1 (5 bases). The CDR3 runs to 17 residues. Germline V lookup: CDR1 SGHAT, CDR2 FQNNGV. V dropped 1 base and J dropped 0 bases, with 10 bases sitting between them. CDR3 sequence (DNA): TGTGCCAGCAGCTTAGTGACAGCAGCCTCTGGGGCCAACGTCCTGACTTTC. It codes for CASSLVTAASGANVLTF.